This T cell receptor beta chain was sequenced during a study of blood T cell repertoires in COVID-19. The assay was immunoSEQ multiplex PCR, and TCRdb's table has in-frame clones only and misses some. The repertoire holds some 200,000 clones, with roughly 79% as singletons. Participant reports of clinical history set cohort assignment. This clonotype was sampled from a woman in her 50s with acute COVID-19. The specimen was PBMCs or T cells enriched from blood (not recorded which).

CDR3 DNA: TGTGCCAGCAGTACCCCAATCATCCCGGGACTAGCGGCCGTACCGAGCTCCTACAATGAGCAGTTCTTC. Its translation: CASSTPIIPGLAAVPSSYNEQFF. The chain couples TRBV28 to TRBJ2-1; 11 bases line up with TRBD2. With V trimmed by 5 bases and J by 0 bases, 24 bases remained unmatched. The CDR3 is made up of 23 amino acids. From germline, CDR1 is MDHEN and CDR2 SYDVKM.